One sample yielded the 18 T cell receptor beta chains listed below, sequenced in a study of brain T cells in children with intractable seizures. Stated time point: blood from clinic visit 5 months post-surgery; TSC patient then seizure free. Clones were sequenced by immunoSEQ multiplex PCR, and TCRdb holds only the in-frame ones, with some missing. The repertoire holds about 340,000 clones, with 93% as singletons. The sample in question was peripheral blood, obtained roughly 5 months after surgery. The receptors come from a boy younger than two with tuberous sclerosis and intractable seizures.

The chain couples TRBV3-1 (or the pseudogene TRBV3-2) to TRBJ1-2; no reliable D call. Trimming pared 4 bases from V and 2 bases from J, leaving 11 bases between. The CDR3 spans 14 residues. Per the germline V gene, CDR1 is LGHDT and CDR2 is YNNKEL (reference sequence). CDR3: CASSRDGPNYGYTF. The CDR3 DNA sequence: TGTGCCAGCAGCCGGGATGGGCCCAACTATGGCTACACCTTC.

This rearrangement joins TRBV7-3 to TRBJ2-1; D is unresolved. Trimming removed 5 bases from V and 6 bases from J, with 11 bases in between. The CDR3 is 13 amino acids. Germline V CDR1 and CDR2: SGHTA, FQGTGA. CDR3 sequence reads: CASSPTVGNEQFF. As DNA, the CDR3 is TGTGCCAGCAGCCCCACCGTGGGCAATGAGCAGTTCTTC.

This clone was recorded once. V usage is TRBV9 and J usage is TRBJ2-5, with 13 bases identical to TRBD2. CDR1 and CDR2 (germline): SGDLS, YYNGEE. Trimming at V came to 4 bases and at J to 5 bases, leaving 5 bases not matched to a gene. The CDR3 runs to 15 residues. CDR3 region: CASSKGLAGAETQYF. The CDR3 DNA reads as TGTGCCAGCAGCAAAGGACTAGCGGGAGCGGAGACCCAGTACTTC.

This chain's CDR3 is CAWKIGTSGGYEQYF. The CDR3 DNA follows: TGTGCCTGGAAGATAGGGACTAGCGGGGGATACGAGCAGTACTTC. V gene TRBV30 combines with J gene TRBJ2-7, with 14 bases that match TRBD2. V dropped 4 bases and J dropped 4; count of bases not matched to a gene: 6. This CDR3 is built from 15 residues. The germline V gene has CDR1 GTSNPN and CDR2 SVGIG (reference sequence).

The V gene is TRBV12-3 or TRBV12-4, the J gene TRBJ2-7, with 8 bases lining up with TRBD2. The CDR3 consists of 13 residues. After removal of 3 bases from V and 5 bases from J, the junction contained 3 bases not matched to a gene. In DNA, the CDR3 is TGTGCCAGCAGTTTCGCGGGGGGCCACGAGCAGTACTTC. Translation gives CASSFAGGHEQYF.

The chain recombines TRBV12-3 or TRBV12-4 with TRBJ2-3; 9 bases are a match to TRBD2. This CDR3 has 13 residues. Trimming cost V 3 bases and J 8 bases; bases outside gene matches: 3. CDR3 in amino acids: CASSFGRGGTQYF. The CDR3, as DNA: TGTGCCAGCAGTTTTGGGCGGGGGGGTACGCAGTATTTT.

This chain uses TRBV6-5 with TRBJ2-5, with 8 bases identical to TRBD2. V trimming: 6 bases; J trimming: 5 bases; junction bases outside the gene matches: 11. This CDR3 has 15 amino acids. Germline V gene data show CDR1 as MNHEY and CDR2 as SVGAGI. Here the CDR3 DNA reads TGTGCCAGCAGCCTTAGTACGGGGGGGCGTGAGACCCAGTACTTC. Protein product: CASSLSTGGRETQYF.

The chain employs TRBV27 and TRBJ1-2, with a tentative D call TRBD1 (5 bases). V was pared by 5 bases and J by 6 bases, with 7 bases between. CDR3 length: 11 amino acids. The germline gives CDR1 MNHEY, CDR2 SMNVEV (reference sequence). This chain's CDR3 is CASSPGHGYTF. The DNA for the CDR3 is TGTGCCAGCAGTCCAGGGCATGGCTACACCTTC.

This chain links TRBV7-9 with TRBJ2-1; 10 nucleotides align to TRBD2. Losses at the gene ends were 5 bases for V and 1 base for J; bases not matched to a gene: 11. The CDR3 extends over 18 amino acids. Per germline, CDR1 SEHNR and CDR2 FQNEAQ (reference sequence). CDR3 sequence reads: CASSQRVGLAYSYNEQFF. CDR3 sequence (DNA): TGTGCCAGCAGCCAGAGGGTGGGACTAGCGTATTCCTACAATGAGCAGTTCTTC.

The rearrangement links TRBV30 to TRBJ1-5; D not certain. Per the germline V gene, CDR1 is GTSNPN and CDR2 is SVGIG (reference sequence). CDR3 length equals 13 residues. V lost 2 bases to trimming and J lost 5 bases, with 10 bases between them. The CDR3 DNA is TGTGCCTGGAGTCGGTGGGTAGATCAGCCCCAGCATTTT. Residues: CAWSRWVDQPQHF.

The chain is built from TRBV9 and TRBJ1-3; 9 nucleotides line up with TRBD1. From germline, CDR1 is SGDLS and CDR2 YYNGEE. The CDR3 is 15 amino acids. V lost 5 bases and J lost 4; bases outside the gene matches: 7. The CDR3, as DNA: TGTGCCAGCAGGGCGGGACAGGGTACGGGAAACACCATATATTTT. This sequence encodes CASRAGQGTGNTIYF.

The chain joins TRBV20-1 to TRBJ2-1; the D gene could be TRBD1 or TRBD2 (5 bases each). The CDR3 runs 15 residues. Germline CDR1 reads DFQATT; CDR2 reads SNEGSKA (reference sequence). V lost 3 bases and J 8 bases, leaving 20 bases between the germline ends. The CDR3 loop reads CSASPAGRERDEQFF. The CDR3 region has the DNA TGCAGTGCTAGTCCCGCCGGCAGGGAGAGGGATGAGCAGTTCTTC.

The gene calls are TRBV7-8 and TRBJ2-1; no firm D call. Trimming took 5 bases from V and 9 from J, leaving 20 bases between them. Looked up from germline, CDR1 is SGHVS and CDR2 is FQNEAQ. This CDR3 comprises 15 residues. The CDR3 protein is CASSHLGPGRGEQFF. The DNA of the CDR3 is TGTGCCAGCAGCCATTTAGGCCCCGGTAGAGGTGAGCAGTTCTTC.

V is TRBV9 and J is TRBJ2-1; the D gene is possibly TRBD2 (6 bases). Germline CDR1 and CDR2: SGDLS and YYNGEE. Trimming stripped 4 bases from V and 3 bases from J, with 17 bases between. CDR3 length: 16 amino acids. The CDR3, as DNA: TGTGCCAGCAGCCCGGAGGGGTCCCAGAACTACAATGAGCAGTTCTTC. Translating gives CASSPEGSQNYNEQFF.

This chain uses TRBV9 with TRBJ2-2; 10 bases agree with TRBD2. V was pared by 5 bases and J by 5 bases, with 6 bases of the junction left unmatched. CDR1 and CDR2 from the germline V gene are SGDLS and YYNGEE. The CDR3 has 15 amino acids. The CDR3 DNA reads TGTGCCAGCAGTCCTAGCGGGAGTGGGACCGGGGAGCTGTTTTTT. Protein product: CASSPSGSGTGELFF.

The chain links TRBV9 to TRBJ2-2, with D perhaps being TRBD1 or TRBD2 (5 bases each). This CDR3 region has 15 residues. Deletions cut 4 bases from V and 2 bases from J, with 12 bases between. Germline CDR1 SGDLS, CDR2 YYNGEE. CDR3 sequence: CASSPTGANTGELFF. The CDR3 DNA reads TGTGCCAGCAGCCCCACCGGGGCAAACACCGGGGAGCTGTTTTTT.

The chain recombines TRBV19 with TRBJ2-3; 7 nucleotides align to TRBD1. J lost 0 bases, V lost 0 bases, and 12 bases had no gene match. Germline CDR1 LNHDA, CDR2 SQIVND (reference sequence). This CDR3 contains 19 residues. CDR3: CASSIDPPQGVLSTDTQYF. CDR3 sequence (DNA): TGTGCCAGTAGTATAGACCCGCCGCAGGGGGTGTTAAGCACAGATACGCAGTATTTT.

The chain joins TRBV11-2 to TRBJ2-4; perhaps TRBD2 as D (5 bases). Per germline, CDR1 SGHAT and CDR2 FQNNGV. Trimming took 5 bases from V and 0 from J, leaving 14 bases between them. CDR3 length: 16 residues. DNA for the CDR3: TGTGCCAGCAGCCCTCCTTTTGGACTAGCCAAAAACATTCAGTACTTC. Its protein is CASSPPFGLAKNIQYF.